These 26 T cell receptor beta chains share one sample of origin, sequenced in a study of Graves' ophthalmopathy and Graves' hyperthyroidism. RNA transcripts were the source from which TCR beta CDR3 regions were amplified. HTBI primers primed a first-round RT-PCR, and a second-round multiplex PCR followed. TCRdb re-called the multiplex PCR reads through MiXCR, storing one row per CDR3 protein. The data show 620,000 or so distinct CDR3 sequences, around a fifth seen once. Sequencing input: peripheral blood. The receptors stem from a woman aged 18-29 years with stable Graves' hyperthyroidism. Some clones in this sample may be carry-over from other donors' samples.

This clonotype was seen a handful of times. The CDR3 is CASTTTASGYGEQYF. For the CDR3, the DNA is TGTGCCAGCACGACTACGGCCAGCGGGTACGGGGAGCAGTACTTC. The chain is built from TRBV2 and TRBJ2-7; D may be TRBD2 (6 bases). V was cut by 7 bases and J by 7 bases, with 23 bases left in between. The CDR3 covers 15 residues. Per germline, CDR1 SNHLY and CDR2 FYNNEI.

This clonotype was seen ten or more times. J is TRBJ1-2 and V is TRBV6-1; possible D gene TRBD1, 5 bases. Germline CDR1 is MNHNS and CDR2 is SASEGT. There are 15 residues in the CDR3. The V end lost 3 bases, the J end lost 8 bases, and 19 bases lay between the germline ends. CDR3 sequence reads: CASSEFHRRTQGYTF. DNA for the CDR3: TGTGCCAGCAGTGAGTTCCACCGTCGGACACAGGGCTACACCTTC.

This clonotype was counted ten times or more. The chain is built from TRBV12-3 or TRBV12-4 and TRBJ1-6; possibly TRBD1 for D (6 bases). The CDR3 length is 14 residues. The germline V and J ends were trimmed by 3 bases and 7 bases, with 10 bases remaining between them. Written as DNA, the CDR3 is TGTGCCAGCAGTTTGCAGGGGACGAATTCACCCCTCCACTTT. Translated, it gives CASSLQGTNSPLHF.

This CDR3 reads CASSLAGGATEAFF. CDR3 nucleotide sequence: TGTGCCAGCAGTTTAGCAGGGGGGGCAACTGAAGCTTTCTTT. The rearrangement joins TRBV12-3 or TRBV12-4 to TRBJ1-1, with D possibly being TRBD1 (6 bases). The CDR3 loop spans 14 amino acids. The V and J ends lost 0 bases and 5 bases respectively, with 10 bases between them.

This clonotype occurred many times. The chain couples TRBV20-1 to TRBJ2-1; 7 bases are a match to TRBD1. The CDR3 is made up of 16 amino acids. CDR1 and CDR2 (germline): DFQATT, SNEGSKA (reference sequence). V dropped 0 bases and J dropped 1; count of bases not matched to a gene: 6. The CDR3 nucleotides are TGCAGTGCTAGAGATGGTCGACAGGGTTCCTACAATGAGCAGTTCTTC. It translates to CSARDGRQGSYNEQFF.

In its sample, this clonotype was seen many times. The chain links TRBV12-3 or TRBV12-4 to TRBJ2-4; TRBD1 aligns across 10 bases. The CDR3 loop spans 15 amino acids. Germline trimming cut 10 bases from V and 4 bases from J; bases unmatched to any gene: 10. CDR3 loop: CATMDRGDLKNIQYF. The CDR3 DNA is TGTGCCACCATGGACAGGGGGGATCTGAAAAACATTCAGTACTTC.

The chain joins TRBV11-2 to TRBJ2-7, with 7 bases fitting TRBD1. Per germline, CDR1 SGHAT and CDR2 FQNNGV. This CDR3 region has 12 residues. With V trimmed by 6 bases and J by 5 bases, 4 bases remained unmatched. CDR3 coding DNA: TGTGCCAGCAGATTACAGGGGCACGAGCAGTACTTC. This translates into CASRLQGHEQYF.

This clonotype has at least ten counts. The CDR3 DNA sequence: TGCAGTGCATCAGGGGATTCGACAGGACAAGAGACCCAGTACTTC. Protein product: CSASGDSTGQETQYF. The rearrangement uses TRBV20-1 and TRBJ2-5, with D tentatively TRBD1 (6 bases). Germline lookup yields CDR1 DFQATT and CDR2 SNEGSKA (reference sequence). V was cut by 6 bases and J by 2 bases, with 19 bases left in between. The CDR3 runs 15 residues.

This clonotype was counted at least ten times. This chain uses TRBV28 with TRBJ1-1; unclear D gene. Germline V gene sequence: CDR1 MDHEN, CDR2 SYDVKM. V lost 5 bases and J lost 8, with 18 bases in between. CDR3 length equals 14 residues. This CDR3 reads CASSPEWAILEAFF. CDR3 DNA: TGTGCCAGCAGTCCGGAATGGGCCATCCTCGAAGCTTTCTTT.

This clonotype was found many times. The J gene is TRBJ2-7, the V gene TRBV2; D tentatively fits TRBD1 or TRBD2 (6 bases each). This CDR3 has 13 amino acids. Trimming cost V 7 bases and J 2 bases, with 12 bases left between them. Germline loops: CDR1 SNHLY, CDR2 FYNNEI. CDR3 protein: CASKDGGPYEQYF. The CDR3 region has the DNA TGTGCCAGCAAAGACGGGGGCCCCTACGAGCAGTACTTC.

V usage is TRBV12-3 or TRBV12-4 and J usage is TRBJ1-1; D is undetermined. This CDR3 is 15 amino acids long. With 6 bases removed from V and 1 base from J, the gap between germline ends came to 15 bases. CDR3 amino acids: CASSYKRWQNTEAFF. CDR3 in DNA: TGTGCCAGCAGCTATAAGAGATGGCAGAACACTGAAGCTTTCTTT.

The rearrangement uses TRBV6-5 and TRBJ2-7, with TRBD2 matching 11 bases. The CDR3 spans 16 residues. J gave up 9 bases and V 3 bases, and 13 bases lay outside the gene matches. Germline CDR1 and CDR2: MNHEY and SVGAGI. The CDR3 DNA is TGTGCCAGCAGTTATGGACCGGGACTAGCGGTTTTAGGGCAGTACTTC. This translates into CASSYGPGLAVLGQYF.

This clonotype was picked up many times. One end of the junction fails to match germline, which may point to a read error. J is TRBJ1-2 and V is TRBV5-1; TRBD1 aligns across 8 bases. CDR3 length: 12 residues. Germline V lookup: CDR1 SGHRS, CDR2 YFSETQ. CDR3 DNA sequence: TGTGCCAGCAGTTCCGACAGGGGTGGCTACACCTTC. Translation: CASSSDRGGYTF.

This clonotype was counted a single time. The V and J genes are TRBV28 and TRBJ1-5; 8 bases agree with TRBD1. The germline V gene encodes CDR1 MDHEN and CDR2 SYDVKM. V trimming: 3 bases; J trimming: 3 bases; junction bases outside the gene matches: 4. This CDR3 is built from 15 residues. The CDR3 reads CASSFPGGYNQPQHF. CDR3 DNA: TGTGCCAGCAGTTTTCCAGGGGGCTACAATCAGCCCCAGCATTTT. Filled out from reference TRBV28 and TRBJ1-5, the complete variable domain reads DVKVTQSSRYLVKRTGEKVFLECVQDMDHENMFWYRQDPGLGLRLIYFSYDVKMKEKGDIPEGYSVSREKKERFSLILESASTNQTSMYLCASSFPGGYNQPQHFGDGTRLSIL.

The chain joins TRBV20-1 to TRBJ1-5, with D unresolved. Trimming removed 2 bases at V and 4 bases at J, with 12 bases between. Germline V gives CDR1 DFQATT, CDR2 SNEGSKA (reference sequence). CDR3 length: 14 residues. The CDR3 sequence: CSARPGSGNQPQHF. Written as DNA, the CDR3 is TGCAGTGCTAGACCTGGATCGGGGAATCAGCCCCAGCATTTT.

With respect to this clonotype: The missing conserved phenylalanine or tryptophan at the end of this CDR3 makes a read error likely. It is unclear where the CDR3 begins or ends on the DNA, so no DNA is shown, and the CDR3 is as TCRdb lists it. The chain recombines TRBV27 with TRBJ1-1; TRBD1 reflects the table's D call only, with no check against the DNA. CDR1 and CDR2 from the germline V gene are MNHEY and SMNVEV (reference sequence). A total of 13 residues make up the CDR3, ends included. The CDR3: CASSLGRGTEACL.

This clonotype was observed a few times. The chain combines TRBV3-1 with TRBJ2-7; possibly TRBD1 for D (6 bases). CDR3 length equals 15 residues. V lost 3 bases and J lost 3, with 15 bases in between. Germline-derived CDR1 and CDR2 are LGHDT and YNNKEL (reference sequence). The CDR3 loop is CASSQNAGTYYEQYF. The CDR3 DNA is TGTGCCAGCAGCCAGAACGCCGGGACATACTACGAGCAGTACTTC.

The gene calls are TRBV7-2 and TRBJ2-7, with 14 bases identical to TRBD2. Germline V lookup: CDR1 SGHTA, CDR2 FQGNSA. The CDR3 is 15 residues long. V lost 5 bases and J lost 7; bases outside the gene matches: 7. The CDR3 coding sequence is TGTGCCAGCAGCCGACTAGCGGGAGGGCCGAAAGAGCAGTACTTC. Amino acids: CASSRLAGGPKEQYF.

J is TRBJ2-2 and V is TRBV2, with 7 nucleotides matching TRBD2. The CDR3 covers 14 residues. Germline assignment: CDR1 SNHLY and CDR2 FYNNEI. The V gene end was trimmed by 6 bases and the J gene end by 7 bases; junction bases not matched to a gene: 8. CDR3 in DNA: TGTGCCAGCAGCGAAACTAGCGCGCACGGGGAGCTGTTTTTT. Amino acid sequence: CASSETSAHGELFF.

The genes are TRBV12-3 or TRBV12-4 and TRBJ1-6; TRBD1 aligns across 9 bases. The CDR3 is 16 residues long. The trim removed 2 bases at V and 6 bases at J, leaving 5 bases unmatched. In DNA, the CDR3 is TGTGCCAGCAGTTTAACAGGGGGCCTTCCTAATTCACCCCTCCACTTT. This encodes CASSLTGGLPNSPLHF.

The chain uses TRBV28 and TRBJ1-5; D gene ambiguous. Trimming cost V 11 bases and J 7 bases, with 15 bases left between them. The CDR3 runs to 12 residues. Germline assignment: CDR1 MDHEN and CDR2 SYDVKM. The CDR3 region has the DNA TGTGCCTCAGCAGCCGATGGGCAGCCCCAGCATTTT. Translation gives CASAADGQPQHF.

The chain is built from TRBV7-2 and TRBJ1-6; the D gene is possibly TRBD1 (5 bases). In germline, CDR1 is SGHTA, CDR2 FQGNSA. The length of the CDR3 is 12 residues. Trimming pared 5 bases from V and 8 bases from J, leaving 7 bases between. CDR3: CASSPGYSPLHF. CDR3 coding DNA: TGTGCCAGCAGCCCAGGGTATTCACCCCTCCACTTT.

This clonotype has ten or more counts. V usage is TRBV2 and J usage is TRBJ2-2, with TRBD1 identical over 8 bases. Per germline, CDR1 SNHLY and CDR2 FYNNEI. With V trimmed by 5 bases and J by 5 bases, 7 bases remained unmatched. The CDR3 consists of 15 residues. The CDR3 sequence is CASSYRGTRTGELFF. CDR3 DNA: TGTGCCAGCAGTTACAGGGGGACGAGAACCGGGGAGCTGTTTTTT.

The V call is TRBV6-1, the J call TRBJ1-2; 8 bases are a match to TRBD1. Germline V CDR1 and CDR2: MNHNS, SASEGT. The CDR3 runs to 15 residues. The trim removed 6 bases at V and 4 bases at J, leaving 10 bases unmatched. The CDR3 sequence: CASRLLQGEGYGYTF. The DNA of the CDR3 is TGTGCCAGCAGGCTATTACAGGGGGAGGGCTATGGCTACACCTTC.

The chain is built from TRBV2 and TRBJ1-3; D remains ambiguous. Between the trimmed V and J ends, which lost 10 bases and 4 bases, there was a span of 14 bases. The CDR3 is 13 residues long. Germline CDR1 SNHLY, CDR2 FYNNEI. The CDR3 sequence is CAIFSGFGNTIYF. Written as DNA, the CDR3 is TGTGCCATCTTCTCCGGGTTCGGAAACACCATATATTTT.

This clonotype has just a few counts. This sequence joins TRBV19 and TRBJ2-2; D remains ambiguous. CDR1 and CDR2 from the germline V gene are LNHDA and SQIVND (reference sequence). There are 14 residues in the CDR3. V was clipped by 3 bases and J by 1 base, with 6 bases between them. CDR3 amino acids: CASSMAGNTGELFF. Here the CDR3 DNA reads TGTGCCAGTAGTATGGCTGGGAACACCGGGGAGCTGTTTTTT. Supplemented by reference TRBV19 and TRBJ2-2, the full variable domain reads DGGITQSPKYLFRKEGQNVTLSCEQNLNHDAMYWYRQDPGQGLRLIYYSQIVNDFQKGDIAEGYSVSREKKESFPLTVTSAQKNPTAFYLCASSMAGNTGELFFGEGSRLTVL.